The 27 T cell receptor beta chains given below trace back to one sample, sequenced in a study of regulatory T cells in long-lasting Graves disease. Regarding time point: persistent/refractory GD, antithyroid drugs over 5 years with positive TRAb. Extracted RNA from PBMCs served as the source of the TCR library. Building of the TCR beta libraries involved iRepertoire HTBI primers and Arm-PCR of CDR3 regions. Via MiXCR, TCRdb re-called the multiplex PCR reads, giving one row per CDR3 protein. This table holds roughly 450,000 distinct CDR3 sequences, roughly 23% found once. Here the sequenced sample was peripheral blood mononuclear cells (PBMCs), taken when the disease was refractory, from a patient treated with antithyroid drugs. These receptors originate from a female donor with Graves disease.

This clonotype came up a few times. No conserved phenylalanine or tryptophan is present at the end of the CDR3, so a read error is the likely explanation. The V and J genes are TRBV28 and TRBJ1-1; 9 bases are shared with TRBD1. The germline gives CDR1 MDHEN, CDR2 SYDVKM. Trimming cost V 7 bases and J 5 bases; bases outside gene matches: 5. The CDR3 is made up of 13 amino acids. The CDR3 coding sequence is TGTGCCAGCAACTATGGACAGGGGACTGAAGCTTTCCTT. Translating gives CASNYGQGTEAFL.

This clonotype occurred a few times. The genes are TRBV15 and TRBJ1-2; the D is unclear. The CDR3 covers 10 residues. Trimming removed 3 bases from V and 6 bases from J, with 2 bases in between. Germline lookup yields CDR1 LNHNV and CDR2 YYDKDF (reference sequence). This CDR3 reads CATSRNGYTF. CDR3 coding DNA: TGTGCCACCAGCAGGAATGGCTACACCTTC. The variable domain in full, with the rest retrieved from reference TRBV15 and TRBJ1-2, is DAMVIQNPRYQVTQFGKPVTLSCSQTLNHNVMYWYQQKSSQAPKLLFHYYDKDFNNEADTPDNFQSRRPNTSFCFLDIRSPGLGDTAMYLCATSRNGYTFGSGTRLTVV.

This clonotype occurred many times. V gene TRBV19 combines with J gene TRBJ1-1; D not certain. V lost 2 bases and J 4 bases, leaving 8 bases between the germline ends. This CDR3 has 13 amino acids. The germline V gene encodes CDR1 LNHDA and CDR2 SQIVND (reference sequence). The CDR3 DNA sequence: TGTGCCAGTAGTATAAGTGTGGGCACTGAAGCTTTCTTT. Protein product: CASSISVGTEAFF.

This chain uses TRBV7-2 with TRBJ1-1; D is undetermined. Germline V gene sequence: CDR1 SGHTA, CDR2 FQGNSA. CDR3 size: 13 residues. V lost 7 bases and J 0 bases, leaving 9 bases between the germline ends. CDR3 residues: CASTRTMNTEAFF. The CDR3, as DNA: TGTGCCAGCACCCGTACAATGAACACTGAAGCTTTCTTT.

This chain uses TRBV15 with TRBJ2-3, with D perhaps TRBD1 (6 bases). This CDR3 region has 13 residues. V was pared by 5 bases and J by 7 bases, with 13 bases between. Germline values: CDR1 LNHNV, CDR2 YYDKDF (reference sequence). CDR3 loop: CATSAGEANTQYF. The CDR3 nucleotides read TGTGCCACCAGCGCAGGGGAAGCAAATACGCAGTATTTT.

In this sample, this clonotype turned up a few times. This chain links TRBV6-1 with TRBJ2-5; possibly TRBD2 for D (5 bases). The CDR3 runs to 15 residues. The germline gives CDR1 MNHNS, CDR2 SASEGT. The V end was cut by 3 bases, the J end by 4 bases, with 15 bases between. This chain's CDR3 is CASSDTFSGPETQYF. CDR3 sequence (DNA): TGTGCCAGCAGTGACACATTCAGCGGCCCAGAGACCCAGTACTTC.

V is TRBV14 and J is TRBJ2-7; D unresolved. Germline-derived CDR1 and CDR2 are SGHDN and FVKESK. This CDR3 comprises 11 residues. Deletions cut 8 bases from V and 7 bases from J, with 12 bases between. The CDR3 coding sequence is TGTGCCAGCGCCGACGTCACTGAGCAGTACTTC. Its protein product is CASADVTEQYF.

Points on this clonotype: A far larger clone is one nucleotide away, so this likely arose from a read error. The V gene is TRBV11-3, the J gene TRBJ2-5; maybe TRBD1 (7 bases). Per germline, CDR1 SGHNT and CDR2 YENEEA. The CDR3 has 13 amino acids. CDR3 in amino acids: CASSGGTEGTQCF. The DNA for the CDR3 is TGTGCCAGCAGCGGGGGGACAGAGGGGACCCAGTGCTTC.

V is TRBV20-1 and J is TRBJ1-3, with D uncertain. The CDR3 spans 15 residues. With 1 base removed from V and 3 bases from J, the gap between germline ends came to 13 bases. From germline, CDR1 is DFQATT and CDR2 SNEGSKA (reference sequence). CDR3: CSARVEESDGNTIYF. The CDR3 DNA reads TGCAGTGCTAGAGTGGAAGAGAGTGATGGAAACACCATATATTTT.

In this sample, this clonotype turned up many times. The CDR3: CASSLDAGNYGYTF. The CDR3 nucleotides read TGTGCCAGCAGCTTAGATGCGGGGAACTATGGCTACACCTTC. The genes are TRBV11-2 and TRBJ1-2; D is uncertain. Germline loops: CDR1 SGHAT, CDR2 FQNNGV. The CDR3 loop spans 14 amino acids. Trimming took 0 bases from V and 2 from J, leaving 7 bases between them.

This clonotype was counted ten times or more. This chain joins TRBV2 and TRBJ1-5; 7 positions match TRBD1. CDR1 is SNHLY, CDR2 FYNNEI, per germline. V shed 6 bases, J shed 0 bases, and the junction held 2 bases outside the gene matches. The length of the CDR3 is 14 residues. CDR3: CASRDRSSNQPQHF. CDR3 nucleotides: TGTGCCAGCAGGGACAGGAGTAGCAATCAGCCCCAGCATTTT. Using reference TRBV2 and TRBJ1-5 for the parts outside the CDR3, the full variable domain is EPEVTQTPSHQVTQMGQEVILRCVPISNHLYFYWYRQILGQKVEFLVSFYNNEISEKSEIFDDQFSVERPDGSNFTLKIRSTKLEDSAMYFCASRDRSSNQPQHFGDGTRLSIL.

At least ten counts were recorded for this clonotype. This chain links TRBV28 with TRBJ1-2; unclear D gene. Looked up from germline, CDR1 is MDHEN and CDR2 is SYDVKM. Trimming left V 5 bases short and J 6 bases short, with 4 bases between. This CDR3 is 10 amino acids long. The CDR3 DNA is TGTGCCAGCAGTCGAAATGGCTACACCTTC. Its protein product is CASSRNGYTF.

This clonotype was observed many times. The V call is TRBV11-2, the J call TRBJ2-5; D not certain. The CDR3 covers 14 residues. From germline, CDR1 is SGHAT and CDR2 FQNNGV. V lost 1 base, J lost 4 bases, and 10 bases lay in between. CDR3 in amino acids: CASSLVVVGETQYF. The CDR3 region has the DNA TGTGCCAGCAGCTTAGTGGTGGTTGGAGAGACCCAGTACTTC.

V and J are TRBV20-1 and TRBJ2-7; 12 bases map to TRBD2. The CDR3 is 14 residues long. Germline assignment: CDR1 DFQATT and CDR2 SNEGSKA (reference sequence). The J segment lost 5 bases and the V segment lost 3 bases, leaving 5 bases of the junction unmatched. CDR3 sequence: CSASATSGGHEQYF. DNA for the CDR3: TGCAGTGCTAGCGCGACTAGCGGGGGCCACGAGCAGTACTTC.

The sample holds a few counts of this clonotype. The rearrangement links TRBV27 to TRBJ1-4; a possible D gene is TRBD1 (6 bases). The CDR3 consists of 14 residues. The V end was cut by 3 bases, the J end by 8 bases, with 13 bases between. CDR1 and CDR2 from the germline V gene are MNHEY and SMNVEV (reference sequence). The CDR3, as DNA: TGTGCCAGCAGTTTTGAACAGGGCTACGAAAAACTGTTTTTT. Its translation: CASSFEQGYEKLFF. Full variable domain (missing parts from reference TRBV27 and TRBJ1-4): EAQVTQNPRYLITVTGKKLTVTCSQNMNHEYMSWYRQDPGLGLRQIYYSMNVEVTDKGDVPEGYKVSRKEKRNFPLILESPSPNQTSLYFCASSFEQGYEKLFFGSGTQLSVL.

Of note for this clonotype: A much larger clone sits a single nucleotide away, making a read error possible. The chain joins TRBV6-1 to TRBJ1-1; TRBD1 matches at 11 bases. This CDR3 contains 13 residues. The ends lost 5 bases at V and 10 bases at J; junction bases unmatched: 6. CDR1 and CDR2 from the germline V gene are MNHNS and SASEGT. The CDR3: CASSRDRGSGAFF. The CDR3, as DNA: TGTGCCAGCAGTCGGGACAGGGGGAGTGGAGCTTTCTTT.

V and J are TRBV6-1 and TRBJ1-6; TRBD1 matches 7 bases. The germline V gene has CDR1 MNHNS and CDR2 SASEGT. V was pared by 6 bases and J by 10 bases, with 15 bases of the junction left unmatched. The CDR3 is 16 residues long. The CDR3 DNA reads TGTGCCAGCAGACTCTCGGAGACAGGGAGGGGATCACCCCTCCACTTT. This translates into CASRLSETGRGSPLHF.

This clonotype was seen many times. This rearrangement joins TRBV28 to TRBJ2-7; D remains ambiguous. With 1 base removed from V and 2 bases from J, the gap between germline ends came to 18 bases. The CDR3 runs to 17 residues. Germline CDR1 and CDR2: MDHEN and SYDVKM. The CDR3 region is CASSLFPRLTEPYEQYF. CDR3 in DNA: TGTGCCAGCAGTTTATTCCCCAGACTCACCGAACCCTACGAGCAGTACTTC.

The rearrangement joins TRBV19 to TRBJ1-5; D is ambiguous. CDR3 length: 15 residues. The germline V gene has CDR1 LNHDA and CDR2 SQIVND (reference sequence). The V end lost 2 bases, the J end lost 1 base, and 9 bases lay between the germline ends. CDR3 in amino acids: CASSISAASNQPQHF. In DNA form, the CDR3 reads TGTGCCAGTAGTATATCGGCAGCGAGCAATCAGCCCCAGCATTTT.

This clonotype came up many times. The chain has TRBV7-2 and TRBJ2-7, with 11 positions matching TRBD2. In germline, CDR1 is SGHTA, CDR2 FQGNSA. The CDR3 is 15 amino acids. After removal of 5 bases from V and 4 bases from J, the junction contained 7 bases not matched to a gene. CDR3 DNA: TGTGCCAGCAGCGCGGCCGGGACTAGCGGATACGAGCAGTACTTC. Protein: CASSAAGTSGYEQYF.

The CDR3 bases are TGCGCCAGCAGCCAAGATTCAGGGGACGAACAGCCCCAGCATTTT. Protein product: CASSQDSGDEQPQHF. V and J are TRBV4-1 and TRBJ1-5; weak D call: TRBD1 (6 bases). V was shortened by 0 bases and J by 7 bases, with 13 bases between the two germline ends. The CDR3 loop spans 15 amino acids. The V gene's germline CDR1 is MGHRA and CDR2 YSYEKL.

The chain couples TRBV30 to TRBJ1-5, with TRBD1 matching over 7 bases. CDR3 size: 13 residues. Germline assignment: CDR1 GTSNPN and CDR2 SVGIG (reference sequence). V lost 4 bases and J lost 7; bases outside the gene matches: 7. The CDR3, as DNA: TGTGCCTGGACCGACAGGGTAGGCCAGCCCCAGCATTTT. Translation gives CAWTDRVGQPQHF.

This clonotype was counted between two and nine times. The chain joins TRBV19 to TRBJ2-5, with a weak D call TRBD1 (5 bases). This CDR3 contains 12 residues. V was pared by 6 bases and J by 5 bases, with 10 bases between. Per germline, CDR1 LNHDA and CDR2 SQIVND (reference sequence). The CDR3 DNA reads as TGTGCCAGTAGGAGCGACAGTGAGACCCAGTACTTC. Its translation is CASRSDSETQYF.

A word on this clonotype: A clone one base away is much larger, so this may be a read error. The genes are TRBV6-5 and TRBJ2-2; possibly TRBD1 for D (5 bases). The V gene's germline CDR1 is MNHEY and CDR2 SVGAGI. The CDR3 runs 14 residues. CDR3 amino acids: CAGSYDSYTGELFF. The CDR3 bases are TGTGCCGGCAGTTACGACAGTTACACCGGGGAGCTGTTTTTT.

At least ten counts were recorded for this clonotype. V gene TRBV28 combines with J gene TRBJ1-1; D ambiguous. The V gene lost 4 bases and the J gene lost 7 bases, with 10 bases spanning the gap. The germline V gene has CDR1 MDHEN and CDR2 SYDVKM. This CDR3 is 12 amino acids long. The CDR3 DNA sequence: TGTGCCAGCAGTTCCCGACGGCTTGAAGCTTTCTTT. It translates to CASSSRRLEAFF.

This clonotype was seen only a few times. The CDR3 here is CAWKVGSYNSPLHF. DNA for the CDR3: TGTGCCTGGAAGGTGGGATCCTATAATTCACCCCTCCACTTT. The genes are TRBV30 and TRBJ1-6; no clear D. CDR1 GTSNPN and CDR2 SVGIG come from the germline V gene (reference sequence). This CDR3 has 14 residues. The V end lost 4 bases, the J end lost 1 base, and 8 bases lay between the germline ends.

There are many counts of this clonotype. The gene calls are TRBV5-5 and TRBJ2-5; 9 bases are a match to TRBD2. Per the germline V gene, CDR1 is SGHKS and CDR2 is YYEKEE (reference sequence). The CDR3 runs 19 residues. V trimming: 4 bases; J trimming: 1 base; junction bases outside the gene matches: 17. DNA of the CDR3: TGTGCCAGCAGCGTAGCCCCACCTAGCCTAGCGGGACCCCAAGAGACCCAGTACTTC. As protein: CASSVAPPSLAGPQETQYF.